One and the same sample provided the 30 T cell receptor beta chains below, sequenced in a study of Ad26.COV2.S vaccination and SARS-CoV-2 variants. The treatment here: roughly 19 received Ad26.COV2.S at low or high dose, single or two shots; 5 received placebo; per-sample allocation not given. Collection of samples fell on day 63 after the first vaccine or placebo injection. Repertoires were generated with immunoSEQ multiplex PCR, while TCRdb's copy carries only in-frame clones and drops some. Counted here are around 400,000 clones, roughly 90% occurring once; the ten biggest clones make up 9.5% to 15%. This specimen consisted of peripheral blood, obtained in a trial of Ad26.COV2.S vaccine versus placebo. Source of these receptors: a person between 18 and 60 years old who received the Ad26.COV2.S COVID-19 vaccine or a placebo.

The chain combines TRBV3-1 (or the pseudogene TRBV3-2) with TRBJ2-5, with unresolved D. CDR1 and CDR2 (germline): LGHDT, YNNKEL (reference sequence). The CDR3 has 15 amino acids. V lost 3 bases, J lost 5 bases, and 16 bases lay in between. This CDR3 reads CASSHPGAPGETQYF. CDR3 nucleotides: TGTGCCAGCAGCCACCCAGGAGCCCCCGGGGAGACCCAGTACTTC.

V usage is TRBV5-8 and J usage is TRBJ2-1; the D gene is possibly TRBD2 (7 bases). V lost 4 bases, J lost 4 bases, and 9 bases lay in between. The CDR3 runs 13 residues. Germline CDR1 is SGHTS and CDR2 is YDEGEE. CDR3 DNA sequence: TGTGCCAGCAGCAGGGGGGGTTACAATGAGCAGTTCTTC. Protein product: CASSRGGYNEQFF.

This chain joins TRBV7-9 and TRBJ1-1; D gene uncertain. V lost 1 base, J lost 4 bases, and 7 bases lay in between. The CDR3 runs 13 residues. Germline CDR1 reads SEHNR; CDR2 reads FQNEAQ (reference sequence). The CDR3 reads CASSLGESTEAFF. The CDR3 DNA sequence: TGTGCCAGCAGCTTAGGAGAAAGCACTGAAGCTTTCTTT.

This clone was seen only once. CDR3 sequence reads: CASSFGSSGSQNEQFF. Here the CDR3 DNA reads TGCGCCAGCAGCTTTGGTAGTAGCGGGAGCCAGAATGAGCAGTTCTTC. The V gene is TRBV5-1, the J gene TRBJ2-1; 9 nucleotides align to TRBD2. Germline V lookup: CDR1 SGHRS, CDR2 YFSETQ. Trimming removed 2 bases from V and 7 bases from J; junction bases left unmatched: 10. This CDR3 contains 16 residues.

This sequence joins TRBV10-3 and TRBJ1-5; maybe TRBD1 (6 bases). Germline CDR1 reads ENHRY; CDR2 reads SYGVKD. Between the trimmed V and J ends, which lost 7 bases and 3 bases, there was a span of 10 bases. This CDR3 is built from 13 residues. The DNA of the CDR3 is TGTGCCATCAAACAGGGTATCAATCAGCCCCAGCATTTT. Its protein is CAIKQGINQPQHF.

The chain links TRBV18 to TRBJ2-3; TRBD2 matches at 16 bases. CDR3 length equals 16 residues. Germline CDR1 and CDR2: KGHSH and LQKENI. V shed 2 bases, J shed 6 bases, and the junction held 2 bases outside the gene matches. As DNA, the CDR3 is TGTGCCAGCTCACCAGCGGGACTAGCGGGAGGGGATACGCAGTATTTT. The encoded protein is CASSPAGLAGGDTQYF.

This clone was observed a few times. The chain is built from TRBV5-1 and TRBJ2-5, with TRBD1 matching over 10 bases. The junction had 5 bases not matched to a gene; V was cut back by 3 bases and J by 3 bases. Germline CDR1 and CDR2: SGHRS and YFSETQ. CDR3 length: 15 residues. CDR3 amino acids: CASSSSGTGEETQYF. The CDR3 nucleotides are TGCGCCAGCAGCTCGTCCGGGACAGGGGAAGAGACCCAGTACTTC.

The genes are TRBV7-3 and TRBJ1-6; D unclear. The germline V gene has CDR1 SGHTA and CDR2 FQGTGA. The length of the CDR3 is 14 residues. V was shortened by 8 bases and J by 9 bases, with 17 bases between the two germline ends. CDR3 residues: CASPPERLSSPLHF. CDR3 bases: TGTGCCAGCCCACCCGAGCGGTTGAGTTCACCCCTCCACTTT.

The chain joins TRBV7-6 to TRBJ2-3; 7 bases match TRBD2. The CDR3 is 16 amino acids. V trimming: 5 bases; J trimming: 6 bases; junction bases outside the gene matches: 14. CDR1 is SGHVS and CDR2 is FNYEAQ in the germline V gene. The chain's CDR3 is CASSGWVAGEVDTQYF. DNA for the CDR3: TGTGCCAGCAGCGGCTGGGTGGCGGGAGAGGTTGATACGCAGTATTTT. The full variable domain, completed using reference TRBV7-6 and TRBJ2-3, is GAGVSQSPRYKVTKRGQDVALRCDPISGHVSLYWYRQALGQGPEFLTYFNYEAQQDKSGLPNDRFSAERPEGSISTLTIQRTEQRDSAMYRCASSGWVAGEVDTQYFGPGTRLTVL.

The gene calls are TRBV12-5 and TRBJ2-3, with 13 nucleotides matching TRBD2. V shed 5 bases, J shed 4 bases, and the junction held 3 bases outside the gene matches. The CDR3 covers 15 residues. The germline V gene has CDR1 LGHNT and CDR2 FRNRAP. CDR3 loop: CASGGLAGVPDTQYF. DNA for the CDR3: TGTGCTAGTGGTGGACTAGCGGGAGTGCCAGATACGCAGTATTTT.

This clone has only one observation. This chain joins TRBV5-1 and TRBJ1-2, with 7 positions matching TRBD1. Germline lookup yields CDR1 SGHRS and CDR2 YFSETQ. With V trimmed by 2 bases and J by 4 bases, 11 bases remained unmatched. The CDR3 totals 16 residues. The CDR3 DNA reads TGCGCCAGCAGCTTAGGCCAGGGGGGGATTTCCTATGGCTACACCTTC. Translating it yields CASSLGQGGISYGYTF.

V is TRBV20-1 and J is TRBJ2-1; D is possibly TRBD1 (6 bases). In germline, CDR1 is DFQATT, CDR2 SNEGSKA (reference sequence). Deletions cut 3 bases from V and 0 bases from J, with 9 bases between. This CDR3 comprises 14 residues. This CDR3 reads CSASTGSSYNEQFF. The CDR3 region has the DNA TGCAGTGCTAGTACAGGGAGCTCCTACAATGAGCAGTTCTTC.

This chain connects TRBV28 to TRBJ1-4; 9 bases line up with TRBD1. This CDR3 contains 14 residues. V shed 3 bases and J 7 bases; nucleotides not matched to a gene: 3. Germline V gene sequence: CDR1 MDHEN, CDR2 SYDVKM. The CDR3 bases are TGTGCCAGCAGTTTGGTGGACAGGGGTGAAAAACTGTTTTTT. Amino acids: CASSLVDRGEKLFF.

This clone has a single count. The V gene is TRBV3-1 (or the pseudogene TRBV3-2), the J gene TRBJ2-7, with D hard to call. This CDR3 comprises 14 residues. Germline V gene data show CDR1 as LGHDT and CDR2 as YNNKEL (reference sequence). V was clipped by 1 base and J by 2 bases, with 9 bases between them. The CDR3 DNA reads as TGTGCCAGCAGCCAAGTAGACATCACCTACGAGCAGTACTTC. This gives the protein CASSQVDITYEQYF.

The rearrangement joins TRBV28 to TRBJ2-7, with D unclear. The CDR3 consists of 13 residues. Trimming took 3 bases from V and 2 from J, leaving 8 bases between them. Germline assignment: CDR1 MDHEN and CDR2 SYDVKM. This chain's CDR3 is CASSFGRTYEQYF. The CDR3 coding sequence is TGTGCCAGCAGTTTCGGCAGGACCTACGAGCAGTACTTC.

The rearrangement uses TRBV11-2 and TRBJ1-1; D might be TRBD1 (5 bases). From germline, CDR1 is SGHAT and CDR2 FQNNGV. This CDR3 comprises 12 residues. Trimming left V 7 bases short and J 5 bases short, with 11 bases between. DNA of the CDR3: TGTGCCAGCACCGCTGGGGGGACTGAAGCTTTCTTT. Translation: CASTAGGTEAFF.

The V call is TRBV7-9, the J call TRBJ2-7; 12 nucleotides line up with TRBD1. Germline CDR1 reads SEHNR; CDR2 reads FQNEAQ (reference sequence). The CDR3 spans 16 residues. The V segment lost 4 bases and the J segment 7 bases; nucleotides outside the gene matches: 11. The CDR3 nucleotides are TGTGCCAGCAGCTGGGCGCGCGGGACAGGGGGCGAAGAGCAGTACTTC. Its protein product is CASSWARGTGGEEQYF. The full variable domain, with the rest looked up from reference TRBV7-9 and TRBJ2-7, is DTGVSQNPRHKITKRGQNVTFRCDPISEHNRLYWYRQTLGQGPEFLTYFQNEAQLEKSRLLSDRFSAERPKGSFSTLEIQRTEQGDSAMYLCASSWARGTGGEEQYFGPGTRLTVT.

This clone was seen a few times. One end of the junction is discordant with germline, which a read error may explain. The chain couples TRBV7-7 to TRBJ2-2, with a weak D call TRBD1 (6 bases). The CDR3 contains 15 residues. Germline V gene sequence: CDR1 SSHAT, CDR2 FNYEAQ (reference sequence). The CDR3 region has the DNA TGTGCTAGCAGCGAGGGACAAGCGAACACCGGGGAGCTGTTTTTT. Its translation is CASSEGQANTGELFF.

Written as DNA, the CDR3 is TGTGCCAGCAGTTTATCGGCAGGGGGTAGAACTAACTATGGCTACACCTTC. Translation: CASSLSAGGRTNYGYTF. This rearrangement joins TRBV27 to TRBJ1-2; TRBD1 aligns across 7 bases. Germline V gene lookup returns CDR1 MNHEY and CDR2 SMNVEV (reference sequence). The CDR3 length is 17 residues. V was clipped by 0 bases and J by 0 bases; unmatched bases: 7.

The V and J genes are TRBV10-3 and TRBJ2-3; 11 bases fit TRBD2. Germline CDR1 and CDR2: ENHRY and SYGVKD. This CDR3 has 15 residues. Trimming took 6 bases from V and 5 from J; bases not matched to a gene: 7. The CDR3 reads CAISLAGGGKDTQYF. The CDR3 DNA reads as TGTGCCATCAGCTTAGCGGGAGGGGGTAAAGATACGCAGTATTTT.

The gene calls are TRBV28 and TRBJ2-5; 10 positions agree with TRBD2. Looked up from germline, CDR1 is MDHEN and CDR2 is SYDVKM. V was pared by 6 bases and J by 7 bases, with 11 bases of the junction left unmatched. The CDR3 runs 15 residues. The CDR3 protein is CASSPPAAGGVTQYF. The DNA of the CDR3 is TGTGCCAGCAGCCCCCCGGCAGCGGGGGGGGTGACCCAGTACTTC. Full variable domain (remainder filled in from reference TRBV28 and TRBJ2-5): DVKVTQSSRYLVKRTGEKVFLECVQDMDHENMFWYRQDPGLGLRLIYFSYDVKMKEKGDIPEGYSVSREKKERFSLILESASTNQTSMYLCASSPPAAGGVTQYFGPGTRLLVL.

This clone was picked up one time. CDR3 sequence (DNA): TGTGCCAGCAGTCCCGGGACAGGGTCGGACTATGGCTACACCTTC. Protein sequence: CASSPGTGSDYGYTF. The rearrangement uses TRBV27 and TRBJ1-2; 9 positions match TRBD1. With 5 bases clipped from V and 3 bases from J, the junction kept 7 bases outside the gene matches. Germline V gene lookup returns CDR1 MNHEY and CDR2 SMNVEV (reference sequence). The CDR3 is 15 amino acids.

In its sample, this clone was seen once. The chain couples TRBV3-1 (or the pseudogene TRBV3-2) to TRBJ2-1; TRBD1 is a possible D gene (5 bases). The CDR3 is 15 residues long. V was cut by 3 bases and J by 14 bases, with 23 bases left in between. Germline values: CDR1 LGHDT, CDR2 YNNKEL (reference sequence). The CDR3 DNA is TGTGCCAGCAGCCACAGCCATAGGGGCCGTTTTTTAGAGTTCTTC. Protein: CASSHSHRGRFLEFF.

This chain links TRBV6-6 with TRBJ2-1, with 14 bases matching TRBD2. This CDR3 region has 16 residues. The J segment lost 7 bases and the V segment lost 0 bases, leaving 2 bases of the junction unmatched. Germline V lookup: CDR1 MNHNY, CDR2 SVGAGI (reference sequence). The CDR3 coding sequence is TGTGCCAGCAGTTACTCGGGACTAGCGGGGGCGAATGAGCAGTTCTTC. It translates to CASSYSGLAGANEQFF.

The chain joins TRBV28 to TRBJ1-5; D is uncertain. This CDR3 has 16 residues. The germline V and J ends were trimmed by 5 bases and 3 bases, with 17 bases remaining between them. Germline lookup yields CDR1 MDHEN and CDR2 SYDVKM. CDR3 protein: CASSVASGSNNQPQHF. DNA for the CDR3: TGTGCCAGCAGTGTGGCGTCAGGAAGTAACAATCAGCCCCAGCATTTT. Supplemented by reference TRBV28 and TRBJ1-5, the full variable domain reads DVKVTQSSRYLVKRTGEKVFLECVQDMDHENMFWYRQDPGLGLRLIYFSYDVKMKEKGDIPEGYSVSREKKERFSLILESASTNQTSMYLCASSVASGSNNQPQHFGDGTRLSIL.

The V and J genes are TRBV27 and TRBJ1-5; tentatively, D is TRBD1 (6 bases). The CDR3 contains 15 residues. Germline loops: CDR1 MNHEY, CDR2 SMNVEV (reference sequence). V dropped 4 bases and J dropped 1 base, with 11 bases sitting between them. CDR3 in amino acids: CASSSQGLSNQPQHF. DNA of the CDR3: TGTGCCAGCAGTTCCCAGGGGCTGAGCAATCAGCCCCAGCATTTT.

This clone was counted a single time. The gene calls are TRBV18 and TRBJ2-2; possibly TRBD2 for D (5 bases). Germline V gene data show CDR1 as KGHSH and CDR2 as LQKENI. V lost 3 bases and J lost 4, with 12 bases in between. This CDR3 region has 15 residues. The CDR3 loop reads CASSPKLVITGELFF. The CDR3 DNA reads TGTGCCAGCTCACCGAAACTAGTTATCACCGGGGAGCTGTTTTTT.

Note on this clone: At one end, the junction sequence differs from germline, possibly due to a read error. The chain couples TRBV5-4 to TRBJ1-4; maybe TRBD1 (5 bases). CDR1 and CDR2 from the germline V gene are SGHNT and YYREEE (reference sequence). This CDR3 has 14 residues. The CDR3 loop is CASSRDGPNEKLFF. Here the CDR3 DNA reads TGTGCCAGCAGCCGGGACGGACCTAACGAAAAACTGTTTTTT.

Only one count was recorded for this clone. One end of the junction fails to match germline, which may point to a read error. The rearrangement uses TRBV12-3 or TRBV12-4 and TRBJ2-7; D is unclear. CDR3 length: 12 amino acids. This CDR3 is CASSLAGLDRFF. CDR3 in DNA: TGTGCCAGCAGTTTGGCCGGGCTCGACCGGTTTTTC.

The rearrangement links TRBV29-1 to TRBJ1-1; tentatively, D is TRBD1 (6 bases). The CDR3 loop spans 13 amino acids. Germline CDR1 is SQVTM and CDR2 is ANQGSEA. Deletions cut 6 bases from V and 2 bases from J, with 13 bases between. CDR3 sequence: CSVIPGQNTEAFF. CDR3 in DNA: TGCAGCGTGATTCCGGGACAAAACACTGAAGCTTTCTTT.